These T cell receptor beta chains were read from a single sample in a study of human T cells and chemical hapten exposure. TCRdb called the 5' RACE reads again in MiXCR, with one record for every CDR3 protein. The data contain 110,000 or so distinct CDR3 sequences, approximately 20% of them singletons. These receptors were taken from a human donor in good health. Both conserved end residues are part of each CDR3. D genes are given only for firm matches. Clone size appears in some rows only: once, few, many, or a class for an expanded clone.

.	few	TRBJ1-4	TRBV7-9	CASNAGTNEKLFF	TGTGCCAGCAACGCGGGAACTAATGAAAAACTGTTTTTT
.	.	TRBJ2-7	TRBV2	CASSEKQFSYEQYF	TGTGCCAGCAGTGAGAAACAATTCTCCTACGAGCAGTACTTC
TRBD1	.	TRBJ1-5	TRBV27	CASSQGGSNQPQHF	TGTGCCAGCAGTCAGGGGGGTAGCAATCAGCCCCAGCATTTT
TRBD1	.	TRBJ1-2	TRBV20-1	CSVPRTGVYGYTF	TGCAGTGTCCCGAGGACAGGGGTCTATGGCTACACCTTC
.	.	TRBJ2-1	TRBV7-9	CARQEDPEQFF	TGTGCCCGCCAGGAGGATCCTGAGCAGTTCTTC
TRBD1	few	TRBJ1-5	TRBV28	CASSSQGAQGQPQHF	TGTGCCAGCAGTTCACAGGGGGCGCAGGGTCAGCCCCAGCATTTT
.	.	TRBJ2-5	TRBV6-2/TRBV6-3	CASTWAETEQETQYF	TGTGCCAGCACGTGGGCGGAGACCGAGCAAGAGACCCAGTACTTC
.	.	TRBJ1-6	TRBV12-3/TRBV12-4	CASSSTNWGWPLHF	TGTGCCAGCAGTTCGACGAATTGGGGTTGGCCCCTCCACTTT
TRBD2	few	TRBJ2-7	TRBV20-1	CSAPGLAGYEQYF	TGCAGTGCTCCGGGACTAGCGGGATACGAGCAGTACTTC
.	few	TRBJ1-3	TRBV5-4	CASSLDSSLRNTIYF	TGTGCCAGCAGCTTGGACAGCAGCTTGAGAAACACCATATATTTT
.	.	TRBJ1-1	TRBV20-1	CSARGLDRNTEAFF	TGCAGTGCTAGAGGCCTGGACAGAAACACTGAAGCTTTCTTT
TRBD1	.	TRBJ1-5	TRBV27	CASSTFRTGGVRQPQHF	TGTGCCAGCAGTACCTTTCGGACAGGGGGAGTCCGGCAGCCCCAGCATTTT
.	.	TRBJ2-4	TRBV7-3	CASSLIGHTKNIQYF	TGTGCCAGCAGCTTAATAGGTCATACCAAAAACATTCAGTACTTC
.	few	TRBJ2-1	TRBV7-9	CASSLVLGTTPF	TGTGCCAGCAGCTTAGTTCTCGGGACGACTCCCTTC
TRBD1	.	TRBJ1-2	TRBV7-8	CASSFPGQGASPLYGYTF	TGTGCCAGCAGCTTTCCGGGACAGGGGGCCTCACCGCTCTATGGCTACACCTTC
.	.	TRBJ2-1	TRBV5-1	CASSLGTIPYNEQFF	TGCGCCAGCAGCTTGGGGACTATCCCCTACAATGAGCAGTTCTTC
.	.	TRBJ2-7	TRBV7-3	CASSPGTDGPYEQYF	TGTGCCAGCAGTCCGGGGACGGATGGACCCTACGAGCAGTACTTC
.	.	TRBJ1-2	TRBV28	CASSLRTEYGYTF	TGTGCCAGCAGTTTACGGACAGAGTATGGCTACACCTTC
.	few	TRBJ1-2	TRBV28	CASSPRQSHYGYTF	TGTGCCAGCAGCCCACGACAGTCCCACTATGGCTACACCTTC
.	many	TRBJ1-5	TRBV12-3/TRBV12-4	CASSLAGGGNQPQHF	TGTGCCAGCAGTTTAGCGGGAGGAGGCAATCAGCCCCAGCATTTT
TRBD1	few	TRBJ1-1	TRBV20-1	CSASSSGTGAPRAFF	TGCAGTGCTAGCTCATCCGGGACAGGGGCCCCCAGGGCTTTCTTT
TRBD1	.	TRBJ2-1	TRBV27	CASSLTGTYNEQFF	TGTGCCAGCAGTTTGACAGGGACCTACAATGAGCAGTTCTTC
TRBD1	.	TRBJ2-5	TRBV29-1	CSVAGTGGETQYF	TGCAGCGTTGCCGGGACAGGGGGGGAGACCCAGTACTTC
.	few	TRBJ2-1	TRBV9	CASSVGRNEQFF	TGTGCCAGCTCTGTGGGCCGAAATGAGCAGTTCTTC
.	.	TRBJ1-2	TRBV10-2	CASSELNDSPWGYTF	TGCGCCAGCAGTGAGTTGAATGACAGTCCCTGGGGCTACACCTTC
.	.	TRBJ1-5	TRBV14	CASSQSGKGNQPQHF	TGTGCCAGCAGCCAATCAGGGAAAGGCAATCAGCCCCAGCATTTT
.	once	TRBJ2-5	TRBV28	CASSPQGGGFETQYF	TGTGCCAGCAGTCCCCAAGGAGGGGGCTTTGAGACCCAGTACTTC
.	few	TRBJ2-5	TRBV6-6	CASSCAHDRSEETQYF	TGTGCCAGCAGTTGCGCACACGACAGGTCCGAGGAGACCCAGTACTTC
TRBD1	.	TRBJ2-1	TRBV7-9	CASSLYGTDEQFF	TGTGCCAGCAGCTTATATGGGACAGATGAGCAGTTCTTC
TRBD2	.	TRBJ2-3	TRBV10-3	CATRTSGSTDTQYF	TGTGCCACGCGGACTAGCGGTAGCACAGATACGCAGTATTTT
.	.	TRBJ2-2	TRBV7-2	CASRSGPPRNTGELFF	TGTGCCAGCAGGTCAGGGCCCCCCAGGAACACCGGGGAGCTGTTTTTT
.	.	TRBJ2-5	TRBV5-1	CASSFLVGPTETQYF	TGCGCCAGCAGCTTCTTGGTGGGGCCCACAGAGACCCAGTACTTC
TRBD2	.	TRBJ2-3	TRBV3-1	CASSQARGLAADTQYF	TGTGCCAGCAGCCAGGCGAGGGGACTAGCGGCAGATACGCAGTATTTT
TRBD2	few	TRBJ2-1	TRBV7-2	CASSLNPPGLVGAGLEQFF	TGTGCCAGCAGCTTAAACCCCCCGGGACTAGTGGGGGCAGGACTTGAGCAGTTCTTC
.	few	TRBJ1-5	TRBV5-1	CASRGTDSGPQHF	TGCGCCAGCCGGGGGACGGATTCAGGGCCCCAGCATTTT
.	.	TRBJ1-5	TRBV28	CASRAFTGTVSNQPQHF	TGTGCCAGCAGGGCTTTCACCGGGACGGTATCTAATCAGCCCCAGCATTTT
.	.	TRBJ1-1	TRBV6-1	CASRRGQTNTEAFF	TGTGCCAGCAGGAGAGGACAGACGAACACTGAAGCTTTCTTT